A single T cell receptor beta chain is shown here with its context. Antigen unknown. Template switching by 5'RACE with UMIs generated the TCR beta cDNA. TCRdb reprocessed the 5' RACE reads and keeps a single row for each CDR3 protein, giving no DNA. The sample has roughly 23,000 distinct CDR3 sequences. The data derive from a study of T cells expressing NK-cell markers. The overall study: Among eight sequenced donors, seven carried HCMV seropositivity while one was seronegative.

CDR1 is MNHEY and CDR2 is SVGEGT in the germline V gene. The CDR3 consists of 15 residues. General study results and limits: Whether the expanded NKG2C+ T cell clones recognized HCMV remained unclear.

The receptor's source is a man aged 18-70 years in good health. Sample: blood T cells: a sorted CD56 or NKG2C T cell subset, CD4+ or CD8+ T cells, or bulk PBMC T cells (not recorded which). This chain connects TRBV6-2 or TRBV6-3 to TRBJ2-3; TCRdb proposes TRBD2, but this gene call is untestable without DNA. The CDR3 protein is CASSPSGGAADTQYF.